This is a list of T cell receptor beta chains from one sample in a study of cytomegalovirus exposure and HLA in healthy donors. Here immunoSEQ multiplex PCR was the method, and the copy in TCRdb shows in-frame clones only, minus some. This table has roughly 150,000 clones, around 68% appearing once. The source material was PBMCs. These receptors all come from a man aged 25 to 45 in good health and CMV-seropositive. CDR3s include the opening cysteine and the closing phenylalanine or tryptophan. A D gene is named only where the DNA matches it firmly. The listing skips clone size in some rows; elsewhere it reads once, few, many or a size class.

v_call	j_call	clone_size	d_call	cdr3_nt	cdr3_aa
TRBV7-3	TRBJ1-1	few	NA	TGTGCCAGCAGCTTAGGACACGGACCCAGGGTCGATGAAGCTTTCTTT	CASSLGHGPRVDEAFF
TRBV19	TRBJ1-2	NA	NA	TGTGCCAGCGGATGGGGAGGAGGAGATGGCTACACCTTC	CASGWGGGDGYTF
TRBV6-6	TRBJ2-7	NA	TRBD2	TGTGCCAGCATGGCTAGCGGGAGGGAAAAGGAGCAGTACTTC	CASMASGREKEQYF
TRBV6-6	TRBJ2-7	NA	NA	TGTGCCAGCAGTACTACAGGATTACGACCCTACGAGCAGTACTTC	CASSTTGLRPYEQYF
TRBV19	TRBJ2-3	few	TRBD1	TGTGCCAGTAGTGCCGACAGGGTATCGCAGTATTTT	CASSADRVSQYF
TRBV28	TRBJ2-6	few	NA	TGTGCCACCCGAACTAGCTCTGGGGCCAACGTCCTGACTTTC	CATRTSSGANVLTF
TRBV30	TRBJ1-4	few	TRBD1	TGTGCCTGGAGTATACCGGGACAGGAGGTCGGAAAACTGTTTTTT	CAWSIPGQEVGKLFF
TRBV28	TRBJ1-2	NA	NA	TGTGCCAGCAGTTTCAGGGGTTCAGGAGGCTACACCTTC	CASSFRGSGGYTF
TRBV11-3	TRBJ2-7	few	TRBD2	TGTGCCAGCAGCTTAGAAGGAGCGGGGGACTACGAGCAGTACTTC	CASSLEGAGDYEQYF
TRBV5-5	TRBJ1-5	NA	NA	TGTGCCAGCAGCTTGGCGGACCTGACAGGTAGCAATCAGCCCCAGCATTTT	CASSLADLTGSNQPQHF
TRBV7-9	TRBJ1-5	NA	TRBD1	TGTGCCAGCAGCGGACAGGGGAATCAGCCCCAGCATTTT	CASSGQGNQPQHF
TRBV9	TRBJ2-5	NA	NA	TGTGCCAGCAGGGCAGGGGCAGGGCTACAAGAGACCCAGTACTTC	CASRAGAGLQETQYF
TRBV19	TRBJ1-4	NA	TRBD1	TGTGCCAGTGCGGGACAGGGGGGTGAAAAACTGTTTTTT	CASAGQGGEKLFF
TRBV9	TRBJ2-1	NA	TRBD2	TGTGCCAGCAACGTAGCGGGAGGGAATGAGCAGTTCTTC	CASNVAGGNEQFF
TRBV19	TRBJ2-5	NA	NA	TGTGCCAGTAGTATAGACGCAGGGGTCGGGGAGACCCAGTACTTC	CASSIDAGVGETQYF
TRBV7-3	TRBJ2-3	few	TRBD1	TGTGCCAGCAGCCCGGGACAGGGGATAGATACGCAGTATTTT	CASSPGQGIDTQYF
TRBV10-3	TRBJ2-1	NA	NA	TGTGCCATCAGTGATGGCGGGAAGTCCTACAATGAGCAGTTCTTC	CAISDGGKSYNEQFF
TRBV19	TRBJ2-7	NA	NA	TGTGCCAGTACCCCGGACGGGAGAAGCTCCTACGAGCAGTACTTC	CASTPDGRSSYEQYF
TRBV9	TRBJ1-4	few	TRBD1	TGTGCCAGCAGCGGGGCGGTCGCGACAGGGGCCGCAACTAATGAAAAACTGTTTTTT	CASSGAVATGAATNEKLFF
TRBV7-2	TRBJ1-5	NA	NA	TGTGCCAGCAGCCCCGGCGAGGGTCAGCCCCAGCATTTT	CASSPGEGQPQHF
TRBV4-1	TRBJ2-2	NA	NA	TGCGCCAGCAGCCATCCCACTCCGACAACCGGGGAGCTGTTTTTT	CASSHPTPTTGELFF
TRBV19	TRBJ2-5	NA	NA	TGTGCCAGTAGTATCGGAGGTGGAGGGGAGACCCAGTACTTC	CASSIGGGGETQYF
TRBV7-2	TRBJ2-4	NA	NA	TGTGCCAGCAGCCTGCAGACAGCGGGCATTCAGTACTTC	CASSLQTAGIQYF
TRBV5-1	TRBJ2-4	NA	NA	TGCGCCAGCAGCTTGCCCGGAGGTACAGCCAAAAACATTCAGTACTTC	CASSLPGGTAKNIQYF
TRBV5-6	TRBJ1-1	NA	NA	TGTGCCAGCAGCTTGAGACAGACTGAAGCTTTCTTT	CASSLRQTEAFF
TRBV28	TRBJ1-2	NA	NA	TGTGCCAGCAGTTTCGAAACAGGGCCTTATGGCTACACCTTC	CASSFETGPYGYTF